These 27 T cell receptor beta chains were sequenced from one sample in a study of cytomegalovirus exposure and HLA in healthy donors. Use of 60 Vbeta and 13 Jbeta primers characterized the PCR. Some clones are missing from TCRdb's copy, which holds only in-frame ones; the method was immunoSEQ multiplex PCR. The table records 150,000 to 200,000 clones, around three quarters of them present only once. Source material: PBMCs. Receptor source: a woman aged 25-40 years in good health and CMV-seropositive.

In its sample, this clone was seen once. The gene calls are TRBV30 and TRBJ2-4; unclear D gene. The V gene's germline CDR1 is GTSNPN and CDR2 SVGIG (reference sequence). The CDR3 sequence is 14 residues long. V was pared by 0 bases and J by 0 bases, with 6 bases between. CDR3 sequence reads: CAWSVKLAKNIQYF. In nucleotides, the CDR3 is TGTGCCTGGAGTGTAAAGCTAGCCAAAAACATTCAGTACTTC.

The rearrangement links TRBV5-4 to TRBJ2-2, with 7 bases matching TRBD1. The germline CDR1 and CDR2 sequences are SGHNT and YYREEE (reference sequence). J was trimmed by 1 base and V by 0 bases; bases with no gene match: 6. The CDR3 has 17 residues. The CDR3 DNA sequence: TGTGCCAGCAGCTTGGCCCGAGACAGGGAGAACACCGGGGAGCTGTTTTTT. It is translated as CASSLARDRENTGELFF.

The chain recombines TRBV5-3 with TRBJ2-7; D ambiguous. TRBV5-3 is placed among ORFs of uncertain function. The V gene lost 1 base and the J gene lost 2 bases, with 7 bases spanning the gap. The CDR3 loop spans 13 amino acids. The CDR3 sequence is CARSLTAPYEQYF. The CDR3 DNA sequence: TGTGCCAGAAGCTTGACTGCGCCCTACGAGCAGTACTTC.

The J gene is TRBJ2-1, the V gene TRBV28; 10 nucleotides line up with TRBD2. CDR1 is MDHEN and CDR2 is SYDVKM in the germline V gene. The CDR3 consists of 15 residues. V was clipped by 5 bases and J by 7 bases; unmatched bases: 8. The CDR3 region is CASSPPGLAINEQFF. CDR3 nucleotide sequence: TGTGCCAGCAGTCCACCGGGACTAGCGATTAATGAGCAGTTCTTC.

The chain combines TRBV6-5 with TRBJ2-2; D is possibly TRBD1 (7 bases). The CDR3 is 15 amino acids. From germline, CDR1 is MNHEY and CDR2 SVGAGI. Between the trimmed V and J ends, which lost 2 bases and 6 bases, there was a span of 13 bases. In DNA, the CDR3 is TGTGCCAGCAGTTACCTCCAGGGGGAGGCCGGGGAGCTGTTTTTT. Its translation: CASSYLQGEAGELFF.

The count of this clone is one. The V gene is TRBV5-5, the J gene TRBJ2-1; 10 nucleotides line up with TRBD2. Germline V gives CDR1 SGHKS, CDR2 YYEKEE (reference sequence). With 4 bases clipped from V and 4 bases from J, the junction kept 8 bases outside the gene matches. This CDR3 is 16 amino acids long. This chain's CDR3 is CASSLAGTSVYNEQFF. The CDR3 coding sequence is TGTGCCAGCAGCCTAGCCGGGACTAGCGTTTACAATGAGCAGTTCTTC.

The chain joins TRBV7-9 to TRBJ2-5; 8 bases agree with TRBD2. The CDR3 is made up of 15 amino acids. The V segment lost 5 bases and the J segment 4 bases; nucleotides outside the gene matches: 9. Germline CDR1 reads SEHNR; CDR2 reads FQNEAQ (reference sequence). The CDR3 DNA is TGTGCCAGCAGCCCCCGGGCGGCGGGGGGAGAGACCCAGTACTTC. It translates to CASSPRAAGGETQYF.

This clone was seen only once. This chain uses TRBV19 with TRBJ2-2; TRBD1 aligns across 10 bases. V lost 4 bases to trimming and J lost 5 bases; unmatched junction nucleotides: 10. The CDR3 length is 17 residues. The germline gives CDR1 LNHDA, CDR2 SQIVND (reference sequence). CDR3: CASSSFSGTGETGELFF. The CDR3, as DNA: TGTGCCAGTAGTAGCTTCTCCGGGACAGGGGAAACCGGGGAGCTGTTTTTT. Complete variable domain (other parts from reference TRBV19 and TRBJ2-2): DGGITQSPKYLFRKEGQNVTLSCEQNLNHDAMYWYRQDPGQGLRLIYYSQIVNDFQKGDIAEGYSVSREKKESFPLTVTSAQKNPTAFYLCASSSFSGTGETGELFFGEGSRLTVL.

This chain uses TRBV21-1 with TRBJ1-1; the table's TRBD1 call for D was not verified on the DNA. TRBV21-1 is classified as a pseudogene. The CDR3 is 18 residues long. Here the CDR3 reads CASSNEGTGSTMNTEAFF. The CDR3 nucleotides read TGTGCCAGCAGCAATGAAGGGACAGGCTCCACTATGAACACTGAAGCTTTCTTT.

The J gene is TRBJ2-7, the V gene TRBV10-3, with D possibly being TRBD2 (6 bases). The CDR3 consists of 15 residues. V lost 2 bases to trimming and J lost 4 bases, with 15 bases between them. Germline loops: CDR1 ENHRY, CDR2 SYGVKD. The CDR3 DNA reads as TGTGCCATCAGTGAGGGGTTAGGCGGGACTTACGAGCAGTACTTC. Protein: CAISEGLGGTYEQYF.

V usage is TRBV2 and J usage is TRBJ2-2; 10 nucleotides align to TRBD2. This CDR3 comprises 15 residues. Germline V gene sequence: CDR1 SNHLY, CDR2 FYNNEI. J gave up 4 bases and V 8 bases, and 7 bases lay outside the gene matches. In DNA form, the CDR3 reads TGTGCCAGCTCCTCGGGACTAGCGTTCACCGGGGAGCTGTTTTTT. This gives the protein CASSSGLAFTGELFF.

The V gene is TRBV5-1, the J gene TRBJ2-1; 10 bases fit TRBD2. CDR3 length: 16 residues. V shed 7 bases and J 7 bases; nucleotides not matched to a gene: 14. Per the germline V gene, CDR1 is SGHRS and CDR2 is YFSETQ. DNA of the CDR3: TGCGCCAGCGCCCCGTGGGCTAGCGGGAGCTCGAATGAGCAGTTCTTC. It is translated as CASAPWASGSSNEQFF.

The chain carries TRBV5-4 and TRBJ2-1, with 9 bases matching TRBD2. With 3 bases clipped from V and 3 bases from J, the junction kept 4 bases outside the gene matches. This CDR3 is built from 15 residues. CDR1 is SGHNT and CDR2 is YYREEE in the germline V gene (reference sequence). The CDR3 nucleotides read TGTGCCAGCAGCTATAGCGGGAGATACTACAATGAGCAGTTCTTC. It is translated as CASSYSGRYYNEQFF.

CDR3 amino acids: CASSLWGVNSEQYF. CDR3 bases: TGTGCCAGCAGTTTATGGGGGGTTAATTCCGAGCAGTACTTC. The chain combines TRBV27 with TRBJ2-7; tentative D call: TRBD2 (6 bases). Trimming took off 1 base at V and 6 bases at J, with 13 bases between the two ends. The CDR3 has 14 amino acids. Germline V lookup: CDR1 MNHEY, CDR2 SMNVEV (reference sequence).

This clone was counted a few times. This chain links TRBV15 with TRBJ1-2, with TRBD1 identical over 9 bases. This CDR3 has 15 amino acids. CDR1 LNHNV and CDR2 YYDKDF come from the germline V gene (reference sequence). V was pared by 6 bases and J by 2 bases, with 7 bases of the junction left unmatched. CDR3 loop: CATSLNRGPNYGYTF. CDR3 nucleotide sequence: TGTGCCACCAGTCTGAACAGGGGGCCAAACTATGGCTACACCTTC.

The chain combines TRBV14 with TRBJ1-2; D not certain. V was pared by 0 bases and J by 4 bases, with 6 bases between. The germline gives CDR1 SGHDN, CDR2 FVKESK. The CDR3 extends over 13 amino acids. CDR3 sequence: CASSQDVVYGYTF. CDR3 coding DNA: TGTGCCAGCAGCCAAGACGTAGTCTATGGCTACACCTTC.

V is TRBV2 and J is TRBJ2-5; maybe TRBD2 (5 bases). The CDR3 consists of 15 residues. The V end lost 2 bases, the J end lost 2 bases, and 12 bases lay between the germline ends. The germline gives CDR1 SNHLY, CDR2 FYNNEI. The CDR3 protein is CASSEQSGRQETQYF. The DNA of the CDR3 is TGTGCCAGCAGTGAACAAAGCGGACGTCAAGAGACCCAGTACTTC.

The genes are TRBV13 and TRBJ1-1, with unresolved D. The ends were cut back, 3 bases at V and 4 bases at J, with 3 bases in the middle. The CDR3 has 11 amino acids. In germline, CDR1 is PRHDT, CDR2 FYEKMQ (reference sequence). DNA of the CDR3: TGTGCCAGCAGCTTCGGCACTGAAGCTTTCTTT. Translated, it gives CASSFGTEAFF.

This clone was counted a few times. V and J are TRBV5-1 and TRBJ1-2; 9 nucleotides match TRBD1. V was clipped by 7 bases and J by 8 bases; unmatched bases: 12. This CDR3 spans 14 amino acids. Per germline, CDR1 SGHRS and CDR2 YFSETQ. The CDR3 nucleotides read TGCGCCAGCGGCCCAGGGACAGGGACGAGAGGCTACACCTTC. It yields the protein CASGPGTGTRGYTF.

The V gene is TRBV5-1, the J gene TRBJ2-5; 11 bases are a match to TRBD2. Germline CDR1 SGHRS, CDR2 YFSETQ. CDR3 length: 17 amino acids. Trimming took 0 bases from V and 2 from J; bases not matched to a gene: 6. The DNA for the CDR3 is TGCGCCAGCAGCTTGGGTTTACTAGCGGGGGCTCAAGAGACCCAGTACTTC. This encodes CASSLGLLAGAQETQYF.

The CDR3 region is CASSLVGTSGGCTDTQYF. The CDR3 DNA reads TGTGCCAGCAGCTTAGTCGGGACTAGCGGGGGGTGCACAGATACGCAGTATTTT. The genes are TRBV11-3 and TRBJ2-3, with 15 bases aligning to TRBD2. Unmatched junction bases numbered 3, after V lost 1 base and J lost 1 base. Germline CDR1 and CDR2: SGHNT and YENEEA. The CDR3 is 18 amino acids.

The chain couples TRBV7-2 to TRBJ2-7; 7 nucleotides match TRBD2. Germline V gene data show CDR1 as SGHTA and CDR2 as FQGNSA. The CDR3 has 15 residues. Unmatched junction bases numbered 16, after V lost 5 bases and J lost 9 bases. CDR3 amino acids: CASSPKRDPRYVQYF. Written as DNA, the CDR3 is TGTGCCAGCAGCCCGAAGCGGGACCCTCGGTATGTGCAGTACTTC. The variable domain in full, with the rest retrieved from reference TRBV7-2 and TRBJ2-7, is GAGVSQSPSNKVTEKGKDVELRCDPISGHTALYWYRQSLGQGLEFLIYFQGNSAPDKSGLPSDRFSAERTGGSVSTLTIQRTQQEDSAVYLCASSPKRDPRYVQYFGPGTRLTVT.

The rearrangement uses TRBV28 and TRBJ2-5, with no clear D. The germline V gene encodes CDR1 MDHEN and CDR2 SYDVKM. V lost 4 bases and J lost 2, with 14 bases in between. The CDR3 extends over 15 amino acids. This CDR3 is CASSSSWAPQETQYF. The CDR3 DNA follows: TGTGCCAGCAGTTCCTCCTGGGCCCCTCAAGAGACCCAGTACTTC.

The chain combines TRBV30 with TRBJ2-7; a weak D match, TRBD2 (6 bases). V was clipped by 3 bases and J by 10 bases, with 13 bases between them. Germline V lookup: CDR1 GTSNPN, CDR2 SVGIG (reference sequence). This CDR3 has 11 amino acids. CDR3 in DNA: TGTGCCTGGAGCGGGAGAGGCAACCAGTACTTC. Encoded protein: CAWSGRGNQYF.

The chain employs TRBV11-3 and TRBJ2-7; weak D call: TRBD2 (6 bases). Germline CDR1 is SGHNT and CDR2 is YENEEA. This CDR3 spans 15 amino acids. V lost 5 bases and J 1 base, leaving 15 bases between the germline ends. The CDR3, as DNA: TGTGCCAGCAGCCGCCGCGGGGACGGGTCCTACGAGCAGTACTTC. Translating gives CASSRRGDGSYEQYF. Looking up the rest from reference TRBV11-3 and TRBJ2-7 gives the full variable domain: EAGVVQSPRYKIIEKKQPVAFWCNPISGHNTLYWYLQNLGQGPELLIRYENEEAVDDSQLPKDRFSAERLKGVDSTLKIQPAELGDSAVYLCASSRRGDGSYEQYFGPGTRLTVT.

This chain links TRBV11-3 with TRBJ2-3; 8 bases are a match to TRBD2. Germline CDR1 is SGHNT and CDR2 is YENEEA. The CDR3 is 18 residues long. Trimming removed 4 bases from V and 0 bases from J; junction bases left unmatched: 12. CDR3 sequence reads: CASSYPGLGISSTDTQYF. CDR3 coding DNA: TGTGCCAGCAGCTATCCGGGACTAGGTATATCTAGCACAGATACGCAGTATTTT. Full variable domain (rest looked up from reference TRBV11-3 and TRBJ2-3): EAGVVQSPRYKIIEKKQPVAFWCNPISGHNTLYWYLQNLGQGPELLIRYENEEAVDDSQLPKDRFSAERLKGVDSTLKIQPAELGDSAVYLCASSYPGLGISSTDTQYFGPGTRLTVL.

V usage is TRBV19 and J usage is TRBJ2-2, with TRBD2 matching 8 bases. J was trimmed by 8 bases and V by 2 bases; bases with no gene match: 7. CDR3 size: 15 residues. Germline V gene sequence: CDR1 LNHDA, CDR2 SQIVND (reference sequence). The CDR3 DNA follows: TGTGCCAGTAGTATAACGGCGGGGGGACGAGGGGAGCTGTTTTTT. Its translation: CASSITAGGRGELFF.